This T cell receptor beta chain was recorded in a study of blood T cell repertoires in COVID-19. The overall study: Researchers got acute and convalescent COVID-19 samples from the United States, Italy and Spain. The analysed material was cDNA or gDNA that came from T cells, B-cell-depleted T cells, or PBMCs.

Germline CDR1 reads MNHEY; CDR2 reads SVGAGI. V lost 11 bases, J lost 6 bases, and 8 bases stayed unmatched. The CDR3 contains 14 residues. Methods used by the authors: Reference gene primer amplification gave nucleated cell count estimates. The assay was immunoSEQ multiplex PCR, and TCRdb's table has in-frame clones only and misses some. V, J and clone size are those of that table, while D and trimming were read from the DNA. The sample shows fewer than 120,000 clones, nearly 90% of them seen only once. The specimen sequenced was peripheral blood. The sequence derives from a human donor in a cohort sampled during active COVID-19. The chain couples TRBV6-5 to TRBJ2-5; 14 nucleotides match TRBD2. The CDR3 nucleotides read TGTGCCGGCGCGACTAGCGGGGGGGCGCAGACCCAGTACTTC. Residues: CAGATSGGAQTQYF.